This T cell receptor beta chain was observed in a study of early T cells in non-severe SARS-CoV-2 infection. As part of library construction, unique molecular identifiers were attached to individual cDNA molecules. TCRdb reanalysed the 5' RACE reads using MiXCR and keeps one entry per CDR3 protein. Among about 29,000 distinct CDR3 sequences listed, more than 4.5% were seen once. This clonotype turned up a few times. The ends were cut back, 3 bases at V and 0 bases at J, with 5 bases in the middle. This CDR3 is built from 12 residues. Germline V gene data show CDR1 as DFQATT and CDR2 as SNEGSKA (reference sequence).

This chain connects TRBV20-1 to TRBJ2-5; D unresolved. The sequencing sample was made of whole blood. This TCR was recovered from an adult who was a healthcare worker with PCR-confirmed SARS-CoV-2 infection or an uninfected control (not recorded which). CDR3 region: CSASQNQETQYF. In nucleotides, the CDR3 is TGCAGTGCTAGCCAGAACCAAGAGACCCAGTACTTC.